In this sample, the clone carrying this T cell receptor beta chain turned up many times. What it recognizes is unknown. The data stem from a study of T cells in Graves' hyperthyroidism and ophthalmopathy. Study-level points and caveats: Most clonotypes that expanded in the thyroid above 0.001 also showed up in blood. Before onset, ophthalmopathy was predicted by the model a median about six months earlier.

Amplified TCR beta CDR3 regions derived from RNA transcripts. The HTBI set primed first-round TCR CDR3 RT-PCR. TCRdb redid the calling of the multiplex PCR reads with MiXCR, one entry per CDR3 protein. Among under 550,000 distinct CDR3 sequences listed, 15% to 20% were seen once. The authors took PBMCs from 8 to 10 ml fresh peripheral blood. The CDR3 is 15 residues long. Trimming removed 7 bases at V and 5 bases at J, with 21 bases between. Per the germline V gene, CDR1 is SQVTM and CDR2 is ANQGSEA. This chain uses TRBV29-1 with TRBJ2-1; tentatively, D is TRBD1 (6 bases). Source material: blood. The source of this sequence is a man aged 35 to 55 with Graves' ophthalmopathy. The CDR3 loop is CSACLAQGRDNEQFF. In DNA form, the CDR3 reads TGCAGCGCCTGTTTAGCACAGGGTAGAGACAATGAGCAGTTCTTC.